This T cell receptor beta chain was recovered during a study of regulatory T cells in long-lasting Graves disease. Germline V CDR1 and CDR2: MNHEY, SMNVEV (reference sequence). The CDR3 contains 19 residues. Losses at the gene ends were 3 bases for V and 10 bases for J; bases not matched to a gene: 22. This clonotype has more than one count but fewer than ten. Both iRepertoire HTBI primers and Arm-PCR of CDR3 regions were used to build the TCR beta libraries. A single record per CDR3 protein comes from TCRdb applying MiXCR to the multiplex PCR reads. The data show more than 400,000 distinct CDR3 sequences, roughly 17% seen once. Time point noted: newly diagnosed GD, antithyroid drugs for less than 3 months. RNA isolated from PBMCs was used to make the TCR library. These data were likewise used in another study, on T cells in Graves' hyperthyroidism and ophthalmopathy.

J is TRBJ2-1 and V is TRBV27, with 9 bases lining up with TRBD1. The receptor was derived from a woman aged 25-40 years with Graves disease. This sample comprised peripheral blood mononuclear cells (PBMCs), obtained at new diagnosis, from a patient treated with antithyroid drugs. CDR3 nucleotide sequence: TGTGCCAGCAGTTTCGCGGGACAGGGACCAGATTCTACAATAGGCGAGCAGTTCTTC. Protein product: CASSFAGQGPDSTIGEQFF.